This T cell receptor beta chain was captured in a study of beta chain features in type 1 diabetes. The study, taken as a whole, reports: In the patient group, naive, central memory and Treg TCRB repertoires seemed more alike than in the healthy donor group. cDNA-based sequencing might over-represent cells highly expressing TCR. These data did not resolve whether HLA type affects TCRB rearrangement. TCRB CDR3s were moderately but significantly shorter in Type 1 diabetes patients in all four CD4+ subsets.

As for this clone: The antigen is undetermined.

CD4+ cells of the naive, central memory, regulatory and stem cell-like memory types were sorted via CD45RO/CCR7/CD25/CD127/CD95/CD27. The investigators reverse transcribed all of the isolated RNA, so they sequenced expressed TCRB transcripts. Produced via immunoSEQ multiplex PCR; TCRdb's table is partial and in-frame only. The table lists a few hundred thousand clones, about a tenth of them singletons. This sequence originates from a man aged 30 to 39 with type 1 diabetes. The sequenced sample consisted of naive CD4+ T cells from blood.

The CDR3 spells CASSQDSTGYYRSPLHF. CDR3 nucleotide sequence: TGTGCCAGCAGCCAGGACAGTACAGGGTACTATCGTTCACCCCTCCACTTT. The chain joins TRBV7-9 to TRBJ1-6, with D possibly being TRBD1 (6 bases). Deletions cut 5 bases from V and 9 bases from J, with 23 bases between. The CDR3 sequence is 17 residues long. Germline-derived CDR1 and CDR2 are SEHNR and FQNEAQ (reference sequence).